One and the same sample provided the 29 T cell receptor beta chains below, sequenced in a study of T cell responses to AZD1222 COVID-19 vaccine. This table comes from immunoSEQ multiplex PCR, and its TCRdb copy is limited to in-frame clones, with some not included. The repertoire holds around 150,000 clones, with 90% as singletons. This material consisted of peripheral blood, taken 28 days after the second AZD1222 dose. The receptors originated from an adult who received the AZD1222 COVID-19 vaccine.

CDR3 region: CASSVMAFEQFF. The CDR3 bases are TGCGCCAGCAGTGTAATGGCGTTTGAGCAGTTCTTC. The chain recombines TRBV10-2 with TRBJ2-1; D gene unclear. Germline V CDR1 and CDR2: WSHSY, SAAADI. Trimming removed 4 bases at V and 9 bases at J, with 10 bases between. This CDR3 has 12 residues.

Notes on this clone: A junction boundary mismatches the germline segment, possibly from a read error. The chain is built from TRBV7-2 and TRBJ1-2; D remains ambiguous. The CDR3 loop spans 11 amino acids. Germline loops: CDR1 SGHTA, CDR2 FQGNSA. CDR3 in amino acids: CASSLDSPPIF. The CDR3 region has the DNA TGTGCCAGCAGCTTAGACAGCCCTCCTATCTTC.

The rearrangement links TRBV6-5 to TRBJ1-5, with unresolved D. CDR3 length: 14 amino acids. V lost 0 bases to trimming and J lost 0 bases, with 3 bases between them. Germline V gene data show CDR1 as MNHEY and CDR2 as SVGAGI. The CDR3 sequence: CASSYSASNQPQHF. The CDR3 region has the DNA TGTGCCAGCAGTTACTCGGCTAGCAATCAGCCCCAGCATTTT.

This clone was observed a single time. The chain is built from TRBV2 and TRBJ2-2, with D possibly being TRBD1 (6 bases). V was pared by 4 bases and J by 3 bases, with 9 bases between. This CDR3 spans 14 amino acids. Germline CDR1 and CDR2: SNHLY and FYNNEI. The CDR3 region has the DNA TGTGCCAGCAGTGTCCACAGGGACACCGGGGAGCTGTTTTTT. The encoded protein is CASSVHRDTGELFF. Together with reference TRBV2 and TRBJ2-2, the CDR3 gives the full variable domain: EPEVTQTPSHQVTQMGQEVILRCVPISNHLYFYWYRQILGQKVEFLVSFYNNEISEKSEIFDDQFSVERPDGSNFTLKIRSTKLEDSAMYFCASSVHRDTGELFFGEGSRLTVL.

The rearrangement joins TRBV4-2 to TRBJ1-2; D gene ambiguous. CDR1 is LGHNA, CDR2 YNFKEQ, per germline. Trimming cost V 0 bases and J 4 bases, with 18 bases left between them. The CDR3 sequence is 17 residues long. CDR3 bases: TGTGCCAGCAGCCAAGAAGCGGTCCGGTCGAGAAGCTATGGCTACACCTTC. Its protein is CASSQEAVRSRSYGYTF.

This clone was detected once. The chain has TRBV7-2 and TRBJ2-2, with D unresolved. Germline V gives CDR1 SGHTA, CDR2 FQGNSA. The length of the CDR3 is 16 residues. V was shortened by 0 bases and J by 5 bases, with 13 bases between the two germline ends. This CDR3 reads CASSLAPGKVTGELFF. CDR3 bases: TGTGCCAGCAGCTTAGCCCCAGGAAAAGTAACCGGGGAGCTGTTTTTT.

The rearrangement joins TRBV5-6 to TRBJ2-7; possible D gene TRBD1, 6 bases. From germline, CDR1 is SGHDT and CDR2 YYEEEE. CDR3 length: 12 residues. Trimming removed 0 bases at V and 7 bases at J, with 8 bases between. The CDR3 here is CASSLDDREQYF. DNA of the CDR3: TGTGCCAGCAGCTTGGACGACAGGGAGCAGTACTTC.

This sequence joins TRBV18 and TRBJ2-7, with D unresolved. Between the trimmed V and J ends, which lost 5 bases and 4 bases, there was a span of 9 bases. The CDR3 totals 12 residues. Germline CDR1 KGHSH, CDR2 LQKENI. The CDR3 nucleotides are TGTGCCAGCTCATTTACCGGGTACGAGCAGTACTTC. Protein: CASSFTGYEQYF. Variable domain in full (rest from reference TRBV18 and TRBJ2-7): NAGVMQNPRHLVRRRGQEARLRCSPMKGHSHVYWYRQLPEEGLKFMVYLQKENIIDESGMPKERFSAEFPKEGPSILRIQQVVRGDSAAYFCASSFTGYEQYFGPGTRLTVT.

The chain uses TRBV9 and TRBJ2-7, with D unclear. V lost 0 bases to trimming and J lost 2 bases, with 12 bases between them. The CDR3 runs to 15 residues. Germline V gene lookup returns CDR1 SGDLS and CDR2 YYNGEE. CDR3 DNA sequence: TGTGCCAGCAGCGTAGGTGACCGGACCCCCTACGAGCAGTACTTC. The encoded protein is CASSVGDRTPYEQYF.

The rearrangement uses TRBV2 and TRBJ1-6, with D possibly matching TRBD1 (6 bases). This CDR3 region has 16 residues. From germline, CDR1 is SNHLY and CDR2 FYNNEI. V was clipped by 4 bases and J by 8 bases, with 18 bases between them. Written as DNA, the CDR3 is TGTGCCAGCAGTGGGAGGGGGACAACCTCTCATTCACCCCTCCACTTT. Amino acid sequence: CASSGRGTTSHSPLHF.

This chain connects TRBV11-2 to TRBJ1-4; TRBD1 matches 8 bases. The CDR3 is made up of 18 amino acids. V shed 4 bases and J 0 bases; nucleotides not matched to a gene: 10. CDR1 is SGHAT, CDR2 FQNNGV, per germline. The CDR3 DNA follows: TGTGCCAGCAGCTCCCGGACAGGGAGGGGGGCAACTAATGAAAAACTGTTTTTT. Its translation is CASSSRTGRGATNEKLFF.

The chain uses TRBV30 and TRBJ1-5; unclear D gene. This CDR3 contains 13 residues. The ends were cut back, 3 bases at V and 4 bases at J, with 10 bases in the middle. Per germline, CDR1 GTSNPN and CDR2 SVGIG (reference sequence). CDR3 region: CAWREGPNQPQHF. The DNA of the CDR3 is TGTGCCTGGAGAGAGGGTCCTAATCAGCCCCAGCATTTT.

J is TRBJ1-5 and V is TRBV28, with a weak D call TRBD1 (6 bases). The germline V gene has CDR1 MDHEN and CDR2 SYDVKM. This CDR3 spans 14 amino acids. Between the trimmed V and J ends, which lost 5 bases and 4 bases, there was a span of 12 bases. Here the CDR3 DNA reads TGTGCCAGCAGTCCCGGGGGCACTAATCAGCCCCAGCATTTT. The encoded protein is CASSPGGTNQPQHF.

The V and J genes are TRBV14 and TRBJ2-7; TRBD1 or TRBD2 may be the D gene (5 bases each). This CDR3 comprises 14 residues. Trimming left V 1 base short and J 3 bases short, with 10 bases between. The germline gives CDR1 SGHDN, CDR2 FVKESK. The CDR3 loop is CASSQGGRLYEQYF. The CDR3 coding sequence is TGTGCCAGCAGCCAAGGGGGACGGCTCTACGAGCAGTACTTC. The variable domain in full, with the rest retrieved from reference TRBV14 and TRBJ2-7, is EAGVTQFPSHSVIEKGQTVTLRCDPISGHDNLYWYRRVMGKEIKFLLHFVKESKQDESGMPNNRFLAERTGGTYSTLKVQPAELEDSGVYFCASSQGGRLYEQYFGPGTRLTVT.

This clone appeared once. The rearrangement uses TRBV21-1 and TRBJ2-5; TRBD1 is taken as the D call from the table, unchecked against the DNA. TRBV21-1 is annotated as a pseudogene. The CDR3 is made up of 16 amino acids. The CDR3 DNA is TGTGCCAGCAGCAAAGGAAGGGACAGGGGGCACGAGACCCAGTACTTC. It specifies CASSKGRDRGHETQYF.

The gene calls are TRBV5-5 and TRBJ2-7; 9 bases fit TRBD1. The CDR3 contains 15 residues. Germline V lookup: CDR1 SGHKS, CDR2 YYEKEE (reference sequence). J was trimmed by 1 base and V by 3 bases; bases with no gene match: 5. The CDR3 here is CASSYRDRASYEQYF. DNA of the CDR3: TGTGCCAGCAGCTACCGGGACAGGGCATCCTACGAGCAGTACTTC.

This rearrangement joins TRBV9 to TRBJ2-6; the D is unclear. V was pared by 4 bases and J by 2 bases, with 13 bases between. CDR3 size: 16 residues. Germline CDR1 SGDLS, CDR2 YYNGEE. DNA of the CDR3: TGTGCCAGCAGCCCCCACTTAGTAGCTGGGGCCAACGTCCTGACTTTC. Translated: CASSPHLVAGANVLTF.

This clone was seen just once. The rearrangement joins TRBV2 to TRBJ1-6; no clear D. CDR1 and CDR2 from the germline V gene are SNHLY and FYNNEI. The CDR3 consists of 12 residues. Trimming cost V 2 bases and J 14 bases, with 10 bases left between them. CDR3: CASSEQERALHF. CDR3 DNA: TGTGCCAGCAGTGAACAGGAGAGGGCCCTCCACTTT.

This chain connects TRBV29-1 to TRBJ2-2, with 7 bases matching TRBD2. The germline gives CDR1 SQVTM, CDR2 ANQGSEA. V dropped 7 bases and J dropped 4; count of bases not matched to a gene: 6. This CDR3 has 13 residues. CDR3: CSAERGVTGELFF. The DNA of the CDR3 is TGCAGCGCCGAGCGGGGAGTCACCGGGGAGCTGTTTTTT.

The genes are TRBV19 and TRBJ2-1, with 11 bases matching TRBD2. CDR3 length equals 16 residues. The germline CDR1 and CDR2 sequences are LNHDA and SQIVND (reference sequence). With V trimmed by 3 bases and J by 6 bases, 7 bases remained unmatched. This CDR3 reads CASSIEVSGGVNEQFF. DNA of the CDR3: TGTGCCAGTAGTATCGAAGTTAGCGGGGGGGTCAATGAGCAGTTCTTC.

The rearrangement links TRBV5-4 to TRBJ2-5; D may be TRBD1 (6 bases). This CDR3 is 13 amino acids long. V shed 7 bases and J shed 1 base, with 11 bases lying between them. Germline CDR1 and CDR2: SGHNT and YYREEE (reference sequence). CDR3 loop: CASQGTLQETQYF. The CDR3 DNA reads TGTGCCAGCCAGGGGACACTCCAAGAGACCCAGTACTTC.

The gene calls are TRBV30 and TRBJ1-1; D may be TRBD1 (6 bases). There are 19 residues in the CDR3. The V and J ends lost 3 bases and 3 bases respectively, with 29 bases between them. CDR1 and CDR2 from the germline V gene are GTSNPN and SVGIG (reference sequence). The CDR3: CAWSVYGTPGSMRHTEAFF. The CDR3 DNA reads TGTGCCTGGAGCGTCTACGGGACACCTGGTTCCATGAGGCACACTGAAGCTTTCTTT.

This clone was seen a few times. The chain uses TRBV7-9 and TRBJ1-1; no definite D call. V was pared by 1 base and J by 1 base, with 4 bases between. The CDR3 totals 13 residues. Germline V gives CDR1 SEHNR, CDR2 FQNEAQ (reference sequence). The CDR3 nucleotides are TGTGCCAGCAGCTTAGGGGAGAACACTGAAGCTTTCTTT. Its protein product is CASSLGENTEAFF.

The chain joins TRBV7-7 to TRBJ2-1, with 9 bases that match TRBD1. This CDR3 spans 15 amino acids. J lost 1 base, V lost 4 bases, and 2 bases had no gene match. Per the germline V gene, CDR1 is SSHAT and CDR2 is FNYEAQ (reference sequence). CDR3 nucleotides: TGTGCCAGCAGCTCGGGACAGGGATCCTACAATGAGCAGTTCTTC. This sequence encodes CASSSGQGSYNEQFF.

The genes are TRBV5-1 and TRBJ2-3; D perhaps matches TRBD1 (6 bases). From germline, CDR1 is SGHRS and CDR2 YFSETQ. This CDR3 has 16 residues. The ends were cut back, 4 bases at V and 0 bases at J, with 15 bases in the middle. The CDR3 loop reads CASSGGPGHSTDTQYF. CDR3 nucleotides: TGCGCCAGCAGCGGCGGTCCGGGACATAGCACAGATACGCAGTATTTT. Together with reference TRBV5-1 and TRBJ2-3, the CDR3 gives the full variable domain: KAGVTQTPRYLIKTRGQQVTLSCSPISGHRSVSWYQQTPGQGLQFLFEYFSETQRNKGNFPGRFSGRQFSNSRSEMNVSTLELGDSALYLCASSGGPGHSTDTQYFGPGTRLTVL.

The V and J genes are TRBV6-1 and TRBJ2-6, with D maybe TRBD1 (5 bases). The germline gives CDR1 MNHNS, CDR2 SASEGT. This CDR3 comprises 15 residues. The V end lost 3 bases, the J end lost 1 base, and 7 bases lay between the germline ends. The CDR3 reads CASSDRASGANVLTF. The DNA for the CDR3 is TGTGCCAGCAGTGACAGGGCTTCTGGGGCCAACGTCCTGACTTTC.

The chain joins TRBV3-1 (or the pseudogene TRBV3-2) to TRBJ2-1; D unresolved. Trimming took 6 bases from V and 8 from J, leaving 8 bases between them. Germline CDR1 LGHDT, CDR2 YNNKEL (reference sequence). The CDR3 has 11 residues. The CDR3 loop reads CASRDSHEQFF. CDR3 in DNA: TGTGCCAGCAGGGATAGCCATGAGCAGTTCTTC.

The table lists this clone with a few counts. The chain joins TRBV7-6 to TRBJ2-1; 10 bases map to TRBD1. Germline V gene sequence: CDR1 SGHVS, CDR2 FNYEAQ. This CDR3 is built from 17 residues. V was clipped by 1 base and J by 5 bases; unmatched bases: 8. This CDR3 is CASSLDHGQGGNNEQFF. Here the CDR3 DNA reads TGTGCCAGCAGCTTAGACCACGGACAGGGGGGAAACAATGAGCAGTTCTTC.

This chain connects TRBV10-3 to TRBJ2-3, with TRBD2 identical over 9 bases. Unmatched junction bases numbered 11, after V lost 2 bases and J lost 5 bases. CDR3 length: 17 amino acids. Germline loops: CDR1 ENHRY, CDR2 SYGVKD. CDR3 DNA: TGTGCCATCAGTGAGGCCCAACAGACTAGCGGAGTAGATACGCAGTATTTT. Amino acid sequence: CAISEAQQTSGVDTQYF.